The present entry profiles one T cell receptor beta chain with its context. Its antigen is as yet unknown. This sample was taken from a study of cytomegalovirus exposure and HLA in healthy donors. Study results and limitations: One variant, a missense change in DCLRE1C, was linked in a later analysis to TCR beta V- and J-gene trimming. Owing to their indistinguishability, certain V segments, notably TRBV6-2 and TRBV6-3, were excluded. Immune exposure information comprised only CMV serostatus. The likely origin of a cluster of highly shared sequence variants was a sequencing artifact.

This CDR3 region has 14 residues. In germline, CDR1 is MDHEN, CDR2 SYDVKM. J gave up 5 bases and V 3 bases, and 6 bases lay outside the gene matches. PCR primers comprised 60 Vbeta and 13 Jbeta primers. Assay: immunoSEQ multiplex PCR; the TCRdb copy retains only in-frame clones and omits some. The sample consists of 120,000 to 150,000 clones, over 60% of them appearing once. Sequencing input: PBMCs. The chain has TRBV28 and TRBJ2-7; 8 nucleotides align to TRBD1. The source is a woman in her thirties or forties in good health and CMV-seronegative. This CDR3 reads CASSLGQVGDEQYF. DNA for the CDR3: TGTGCCAGCAGTTTGGGACAGGTCGGGGACGAGCAGTACTTC. Complete variable domain (other parts from reference TRBV28 and TRBJ2-7): DVKVTQSSRYLVKRTGEKVFLECVQDMDHENMFWYRQDPGLGLRLIYFSYDVKMKEKGDIPEGYSVSREKKERFSLILESASTNQTSMYLCASSLGQVGDEQYFGPGTRLTVT.